A single sample gave rise to the 21 T cell receptor beta chains below, sequenced in a study of CD8 T cells in ankylosing spondylitis. TCRdb redid the calling of the 5' RACE reads with MiXCR, one entry per CDR3 protein. The top ten clones hold 3.3% of a sample with about 130,000 distinct CDR3 sequences, 9.3% of them seen once. Specimen: blood, either unsorted or a sorted T cell fraction (not recorded which). These receptors were collected from a male donor with ankylosing spondylitis or in good health (not recorded which).

This clonotype was counted ten times or more. The rearrangement joins TRBV5-1 to TRBJ1-1, with TRBD1 matching over 7 bases. After removal of 1 base from V and 11 bases from J, the junction contained 14 bases not matched to a gene. The CDR3 runs to 15 residues. Germline CDR1 reads SGHRS; CDR2 reads YFSETQ. The CDR3 DNA sequence: TGCGCCAGCAGCTTGCAAGGACAGGCTGGTTCTGGGGCTTTCTTT. This gives the protein CASSLQGQAGSGAFF. Variable domain in full (rest from reference TRBV5-1 and TRBJ1-1): KAGVTQTPRYLIKTRGQQVTLSCSPISGHRSVSWYQQTPGQGLQFLFEYFSETQRNKGNFPGRFSGRQFSNSRSEMNVSTLELGDSALYLCASSLQGQAGSGAFFGQGTRLTVV.

This clonotype showed up just a few times. The chain joins TRBV28 to TRBJ2-1; D is uncertain. Trimming cost V 3 bases and J 12 bases, with 12 bases left between them. Germline values: CDR1 MDHEN, CDR2 SYDVKM. The CDR3 has 12 residues. Here the CDR3 reads CASSLGFSLQFF. The CDR3 nucleotides are TGTGCCAGCAGTTTGGGGTTTTCCCTGCAGTTCTTC.

This clonotype was found a few times. The V gene is TRBV18, the J gene TRBJ1-1; D is undetermined. Germline loops: CDR1 KGHSH, CDR2 LQKENI. The CDR3 runs 17 residues. V dropped 0 bases and J dropped 0 bases, with 14 bases sitting between them. This chain's CDR3 is CASSPPPQNFVNTEAFF. The CDR3 coding sequence is TGTGCCAGCTCACCACCTCCTCAGAACTTTGTGAACACTGAAGCTTTCTTT.

Comment on this clonotype: The junction departs from the called germline gene at one end, perhaps through a read error. The chain has TRBV19 and TRBJ2-1; D is unclear. Germline values: CDR1 LNHDA, CDR2 SQIVND (reference sequence). The CDR3 consists of 14 residues. CDR3 region: CASSILTGYTEQFF. DNA of the CDR3: TGTGCCAGTAGTATCTTGACTGGCTACACTGAGCAGTTCTTC.

In its sample, this clonotype was seen many times. The rearrangement uses TRBV4-3 and TRBJ1-5; TRBD1 matches at 8 bases. The germline V gene has CDR1 LGHNA and CDR2 YSLEER. This CDR3 has 15 residues. V was clipped by 6 bases and J by 2 bases; unmatched bases: 6. The CDR3 DNA reads TGCGCCAGCAGACGGGACAGGTTTGGCAATCAGCCCCAGCATTTT. Protein: CASRRDRFGNQPQHF.

A few counts support this clonotype. The DNA for the CDR3 is TGTGCCAGCAGCCAAGGAACTAGCGGGCCCCATTTGGAGTTCTTC. It yields the protein CASSQGTSGPHLEFF. The rearrangement joins TRBV3-1 to TRBJ2-1; 9 nucleotides line up with TRBD2. Germline V gene lookup returns CDR1 LGHDT and CDR2 YNNKEL (reference sequence). This CDR3 spans 15 amino acids. With V trimmed by 1 base and J by 14 bases, 12 bases remained unmatched.

This clonotype showed up many times. The CDR3 nucleotides read TGCAGCGTTCATGCAGCTAGCGCCACAGATACGCAGTATTTT. Encoded protein: CSVHAASATDTQYF. The chain joins TRBV29-1 to TRBJ2-3; maybe TRBD2 (6 bases). The V gene lost 5 bases and the J gene lost 2 bases, with 14 bases spanning the gap. The CDR3 totals 14 residues. CDR1 is SQVTM, CDR2 ANQGSEA, per germline.

This clonotype showed up many times. V is TRBV27 and J is TRBJ2-3, with unresolved D. Trimming pared 10 bases from V and 2 bases from J, leaving 13 bases between. Germline CDR1 and CDR2: MNHEY and SMNVEV (reference sequence). The CDR3 spans 13 residues. The CDR3 nucleotides are TGTGCCATCAAGCCGCCGACCACAGATACGCAGTATTTT. This codes for CAIKPPTTDTQYF.

This clonotype was observed many times. The V call is TRBV7-2, the J call TRBJ2-3; perhaps TRBD1 as D (6 bases). The CDR3 covers 13 residues. The V and J ends lost 5 bases and 6 bases respectively, with 12 bases between them. CDR1 SGHTA and CDR2 FQGNSA come from the germline V gene. The CDR3 reads CASSPHQGDTQYF. The CDR3 nucleotides are TGTGCCAGCAGCCCCCACCAGGGGGATACGCAGTATTTT.

CDR3 loop: CSAPGQFYEQYF. The CDR3 region has the DNA TGCAGTGCCCCGGGACAGTTCTACGAGCAGTACTTC. The chain recombines TRBV20-1 with TRBJ2-7, with TRBD1 matching over 7 bases. The CDR3 extends over 12 amino acids. The trim removed 6 bases at V and 3 bases at J, leaving 5 bases unmatched. Germline V gene lookup returns CDR1 DFQATT and CDR2 SNEGSKA (reference sequence).

The chain is built from TRBV20-1 and TRBJ2-5; 8 positions match TRBD2. The germline CDR1 and CDR2 sequences are DFQATT and SNEGSKA (reference sequence). The V gene end was trimmed by 5 bases and the J gene end by 3 bases; junction bases not matched to a gene: 5. This CDR3 region has 13 residues. The CDR3 nucleotides read TGCAGTGCTTACCCGGGACTAGAAGAGACCCAGTACTTC. This encodes CSAYPGLEETQYF.

This clonotype has only a few counts. This sequence joins TRBV20-1 and TRBJ2-1; D might be TRBD2 (5 bases). Trimming took 8 bases from V and 4 from J, leaving 18 bases between them. Germline assignment: CDR1 DFQATT and CDR2 SNEGSKA (reference sequence). The length of the CDR3 is 14 residues. The CDR3 reads CSTPAEMSYNEQFF. In DNA form, the CDR3 reads TGCAGTACTCCAGCGGAGATGAGTTACAATGAGCAGTTCTTC.

This clonotype was counted many times. The V and J genes are TRBV9 and TRBJ2-1, with 8 bases lining up with TRBD1. There are 16 residues in the CDR3. Germline V gene sequence: CDR1 SGDLS, CDR2 YYNGEE. V dropped 3 bases and J dropped 0; count of bases not matched to a gene: 5. The CDR3 here is CASSAYRGDSYNEQFF. The CDR3 coding sequence is TGTGCCAGCAGCGCCTACAGGGGGGACTCCTACAATGAGCAGTTCTTC.

In this sample, this clonotype turned up many times. The chain couples TRBV11-3 to TRBJ2-1; D gene uncertain. Germline V CDR1 and CDR2: SGHNT, YENEEA. V was pared by 5 bases and J by 9 bases, with 14 bases between. This CDR3 spans 13 amino acids. In DNA, the CDR3 is TGTGCCAGCAGCCCAAACTCTGGGATTGAGCAGTTCTTC. Its translation is CASSPNSGIEQFF.

For this clonotype: The junction and the germline gene differ at one end; a read error may be behind it. The genes are TRBV12-3 or TRBV12-4 and TRBJ1-4, with a weak D call TRBD1 (6 bases). The CDR3 is 16 residues long. The CDR3 loop reads CASSPGTRLRNEKLFF. In DNA, the CDR3 is TGTGCCAGCAGCCCCGGGACACGGTTGCGAAATGAAAAACTGTTTTTC.

This clonotype has ten or more counts. The V and J genes are TRBV12-3 or TRBV12-4 and TRBJ2-7; perhaps TRBD2 as D (6 bases). This CDR3 comprises 15 residues. Trimming removed 7 bases from V and 6 bases from J, with 22 bases in between. CDR3 coding DNA: TGTGCCAGCACTCTTTTCGGGACTGGAGAGGCCGAGCAGTACTTC. As protein: CASTLFGTGEAEQYF.

The chain employs TRBV28 and TRBJ1-2; no definite D call. Germline V gene data show CDR1 as MDHEN and CDR2 as SYDVKM. The CDR3 spans 12 residues. With 6 bases removed from V and 6 bases from J, the gap between germline ends came to 11 bases. The CDR3 sequence: CASSSPTDGYTF. CDR3 DNA sequence: TGTGCCAGCAGCTCCCCTACGGATGGCTACACCTTC.

The chain recombines TRBV5-1 with TRBJ2-3; 12 bases fit TRBD2. Trimming cost V 3 bases and J 4 bases; bases outside gene matches: 6. The CDR3 totals 16 residues. Germline CDR1 SGHRS, CDR2 YFSETQ. The CDR3 region is CASSSGLAGLADTQYF. As DNA, the CDR3 is TGCGCCAGCAGCTCGGGACTAGCGGGTTTAGCAGATACGCAGTATTTT. Full variable domain (rest looked up from reference TRBV5-1 and TRBJ2-3): KAGVTQTPRYLIKTRGQQVTLSCSPISGHRSVSWYQQTPGQGLQFLFEYFSETQRNKGNFPGRFSGRQFSNSRSEMNVSTLELGDSALYLCASSSGLAGLADTQYFGPGTRLTVL.

The rearrangement uses TRBV7-2 and TRBJ2-7, with D maybe TRBD2 (6 bases). Germline-derived CDR1 and CDR2 are SGHTA and FQGNSA. This CDR3 is built from 16 residues. Trimming took 0 bases from V and 0 from J, leaving 12 bases between them. CDR3 amino acids: CASSLAEGLSSYEQYF. CDR3 nucleotides: TGTGCCAGCAGCTTAGCGGAGGGCCTAAGCTCCTACGAGCAGTACTTC.

This clonotype has ten or more counts. The chain uses TRBV20-1 and TRBJ2-5; 9 bases fit TRBD2. The V and J ends lost 2 bases and 5 bases, in that order; junction bases with no gene match: 12. Germline V CDR1 and CDR2: DFQATT, SNEGSKA (reference sequence). This CDR3 comprises 16 residues. In nucleotides, the CDR3 is TGCAGTGCTAGACTTCTCGCGGGAGGGCATTTCGAGACCCAGTACTTC. Its translation: CSARLLAGGHFETQYF.

The genes are TRBV18 and TRBJ2-4, with D perhaps TRBD2 (6 bases). The CDR3 spans 19 residues. Trimming cost V 2 bases and J 0 bases, with 20 bases left between them. The V gene's germline CDR1 is KGHSH and CDR2 LQKENI. The CDR3 sequence is CASSPIQLAGVLAKNIQYF. The CDR3 DNA is TGTGCCAGCTCACCAATTCAACTAGCCGGAGTTCTAGCCAAAAACATTCAGTACTTC.